The rows below give T cell receptor beta chains drawn from one sample of a study of T cell responses to AZD1222 COVID-19 vaccine. Method: immunoSEQ multiplex PCR; TCRdb's copy keeps in-frame clones and lacks some. The sample lists about 120,000 clones; approximately 92% were seen once. The source material was peripheral blood, sampled on day 0 of AZD1222 vaccination. The origin of the receptors is an adult in good health. The CDR3 runs from the conserved cysteine through the conserved F or W. Fields, in order: V gene, D gene, J gene, clone size, CDR3 length, CDR3 protein, CDR3 DNA. A D gene is named only where the DNA matches it firmly. Some rows have no size entry. The others give once, few or many, or a class for an expanded clone.

V: TRBV7-8; D: .; J: TRBJ2-1; size: .; length: 13; CDR3: CASSWLGAPRQFF; DNA: TGTGCCAGCAGCTGGTTGGGGGCCCCCCGGCAGTTCTTC
V: TRBV29-1; D: .; J: TRBJ1-1; size: .; length: 14; CDR3: CSVVILGSHPEAFF; DNA: TGCAGCGTTGTCATCCTGGGGTCGCATCCTGAAGCTTTCTTT
V: TRBV21-1; D: .; J: TRBJ2-5; size: .; length: 14; CDR3: CASTQLDRGETQYF; DNA: TGTGCCAGCACCCAATTGGACAGGGGAGAGACCCAGTACTTC
V: TRBV6-1; D: .; J: TRBJ1-3; size: .; length: 16; CDR3: CASSGTVPFSGNTIYF; DNA: TGTGCCAGCAGTGGGACGGTACCTTTCTCTGGAAACACCATATATTTT
V: TRBV19; D: .; J: TRBJ2-7; size: .; length: 14; CDR3: CASRSSSRQNEQYF; DNA: TGTGCCAGTAGAAGTTCGTCCCGGCAAAACGAGCAGTACTTC
V: TRBV5-1; D: .; J: TRBJ1-1; size: .; length: 12; CDR3: CASSLLNTEAFF; DNA: TGCGCCAGCAGCTTATTGAACACTGAAGCTTTCTTT
V: TRBV3-1/TRBV3-2; D: TRBD2; J: TRBJ2-5; size: once; length: 17; CDR3: CASSYLSGRAVRETQYF; DNA: TGTGCCAGCAGCTATCTTAGCGGGAGGGCGGTTCGGGAGACCCAGTACTTC
V: TRBV6-5; D: .; J: TRBJ1-2; size: .; length: 13; CDR3: CASSYFGNYGYTF; DNA: TGTGCCAGCAGTTACTTCGGCAACTATGGCTACACCTTC
V: TRBV6-1; D: .; J: TRBJ1-1; size: once; length: 15; CDR3: CASSERDLAGVEAFF; DNA: TGTGCCAGCAGTGAAAGGGACCTTGCGGGGGTTGAAGCTTTCTTT
V: TRBV30; D: TRBD1; J: TRBJ1-1; size: .; length: 18; CDR3: CAWSVRQGWLRMNTEAFF; DNA: TGTGCCTGGAGTGTACGACAGGGGTGGTTGAGAATGAACACTGAAGCTTTCTTT
V: TRBV7-8; D: .; J: TRBJ2-1; size: .; length: 11; CDR3: CASSLTLLQFF; DNA: TGTGCCAGCAGCTTGACGCTTTTGCAGTTCTTC
V: TRBV2; D: .; J: TRBJ2-7; size: .; length: 13; CDR3: CASRFDTPGEQYF; DNA: TGTGCCAGCAGATTCGATACACCGGGGGAGCAGTACTTC
V: TRBV14; D: TRBD2; J: TRBJ2-3; size: .; length: 17; CDR3: CASRKGPGTSATDTQYF; DNA: TGTGCCAGCAGAAAGGGGCCCGGGACTAGCGCCACAGATACGCAGTATTTT
V: TRBV2; D: .; J: TRBJ1-2; size: .; length: 12; CDR3: CASISVNYGYTF; DNA: TGTGCCAGCATTTCAGTTAACTATGGCTACACCTTC
V: TRBV12-3/TRBV12-4; D: .; J: TRBJ1-1; size: .; length: 13; CDR3: CASSARIVTEAFF; DNA: TGTGCCAGCAGTGCAAGAATAGTCACTGAAGCTTTCTTT
V: TRBV5-4; D: .; J: TRBJ2-1; size: .; length: 15; CDR3: CASSLKREEVNEQFF; DNA: TGTGCCAGCAGCTTGAAACGGGAAGAGGTCAATGAGCAGTTCTTC
V: TRBV19; D: TRBD1; J: TRBJ2-2; size: .; length: 19; CDR3: CASSIRGTGMGRGTGELFF; DNA: TGTGCCAGTAGTATACGGGGGACAGGGATGGGTCGGGGCACCGGGGAGCTGTTTTTT